Listed here is a single T cell receptor beta chain. Its antigen is unknown. The data originate from a study of siplizumab effects on memory and regulatory T cells. General study points: The authors mapped only a minor fraction of alloreactive clones to unstimulated subsets. Alloreactive sequences that could be traced to unstimulated CD4+ memory cells showed a significant reduction under siplizumab.

It was about 10^5 TCR templates that were assayed per sample. The table came from immunoSEQ multiplex PCR; TCRdb's copy has only in-frame clones and leaves some out. Here the sample spans roughly 40,000 clones, roughly 90% being singletons. The germline V gene has CDR1 SNHLY and CDR2 FYNNEI. The CDR3 is 15 residues long. Trimming removed 4 bases at V and 0 bases at J, with 9 bases between. The J gene is TRBJ1-4, the V gene TRBV2; a possible D gene is TRBD1 (5 bases). The clonotype comes from a human donor in good health. The sequenced sample was naive CD4+ T cells sorted from blood. CDR3 in DNA: TGTGCCAGCAGTGGACAGCCCACAACTAATGAAAAACTGTTTTTT. The encoded protein is CASSGQPTTNEKLFF.